The T cell receptor beta chain under discussion was sequenced for a study of post-analysis software for immune sequencing data. The wider study: Included courses were relapsing-remitting and secondary progressive multiple sclerosis; progressive-relapsing multiple sclerosis was also included. General observations from the study: TRBV5-6, TRBV5-1 and TRBV20-1 were among five TRBV segments more frequent in patients than controls. The authors found that F measure strongly co-clustered same-batch samples.

With respect to this clonotype: Its antigen remains unidentified.

Unique molecular identifiers were present in the TCR beta cDNA libraries. One entry per CDR3 protein, called by TCRdb with MiXCR from the PCR reads. The data contain fewer than 850,000 distinct CDR3 sequences, 25% to 30% of them singletons. CDR3 length equals 15 residues. The J segment lost 11 bases and the V segment lost 0 bases, leaving 12 bases of the junction unmatched. In germline, CDR1 is SGHRS, CDR2 YFSETQ. The sequence was collected from a girl under 18 with multiple sclerosis. The V gene is TRBV5-1, the J gene TRBJ2-7, with 9 bases aligning to TRBD1. Sequences were obtained from blood. For the CDR3, the DNA is TGCGCCAGCAGCTTGGCCAGGGACAGGGACTCTCCTGAGTACTTC. Translated, it gives CASSLARDRDSPEYF.